This is a list of T cell receptor beta chains from one sample in a study of blood T cell repertoires in COVID-19. Only in-frame clones appear in the TCRdb table, and some are missing; sequencing was by immunoSEQ multiplex PCR. The profile shows 150,000 or so clones, 80% to 95% of them singletons. Sample: peripheral blood. These receptors were taken from a woman between 50 and 59 years old with acute or convalescent COVID-19. The CDR3 runs from the conserved cysteine through the conserved F or W. Fields, in order: V gene, J gene, clone size, D gene, CDR3 length, CDR3 protein, CDR3 DNA. The D gene is left open where the match is weak. For some rows the clone size is stated as once, few or many, or as a class when expanded; others skip it.

v_call: TRBV2; j_call: TRBJ2-3; clone_size: once; d_call: TRBD2; cdr3_length: 16; cdr3_aa: CASSDQLAGSFDTQYF; cdr3_nt: TGTGCCAGCAGCGACCAACTAGCGGGGTCCTTCGATACGCAGTATTTT
v_call: TRBV18; j_call: TRBJ1-5; clone_size: -; d_call: -; cdr3_length: 14; cdr3_aa: CASSPTDVNQPQHF; cdr3_nt: TGTGCCAGCTCACCAACTGATGTAAATCAGCCCCAGCATTTT
v_call: TRBV7-2; j_call: TRBJ2-1; clone_size: once; d_call: TRBD2; cdr3_length: 15; cdr3_aa: CASSLGLAGYNEQFF; cdr3_nt: TGTGCCAGCAGCTTGGGACTAGCGGGATACAATGAGCAGTTCTTC
v_call: TRBV3-1/TRBV3-2; j_call: TRBJ1-2; clone_size: -; d_call: TRBD1; cdr3_length: 16; cdr3_aa: CASSQVLRGRGYGYTF; cdr3_nt: TGTGCCAGCAGCCAAGTTCTAAGGGGGCGTGGGTATGGCTACACCTTC
v_call: TRBV12-3/TRBV12-4; j_call: TRBJ1-1; clone_size: -; d_call: TRBD1; cdr3_length: 12; cdr3_aa: CASTGGGTEAFF; cdr3_nt: TGTGCCAGCACAGGGGGTGGAACTGAAGCTTTCTTT
v_call: TRBV14; j_call: TRBJ2-1; clone_size: -; d_call: -; cdr3_length: 16; cdr3_aa: CASSQEPQGFYNEQFF; cdr3_nt: TGTGCCAGCAGCCAAGAACCCCAGGGATTCTACAATGAGCAGTTCTTC
v_call: TRBV7-9; j_call: TRBJ2-1; clone_size: -; d_call: TRBD1; cdr3_length: 13; cdr3_aa: CASSLPGTDEQFF; cdr3_nt: TGTGCCAGCAGCTTACCCGGGACAGATGAGCAGTTCTTC
v_call: TRBV2; j_call: TRBJ1-5; clone_size: -; d_call: -; cdr3_length: 16; cdr3_aa: CASSEPGLSSNQPQHF; cdr3_nt: TGTGCCAGCAGTGAGCCGGGACTGAGTAGCAATCAGCCCCAGCATTTT
v_call: TRBV9; j_call: TRBJ2-1; clone_size: -; d_call: TRBD1; cdr3_length: 14; cdr3_aa: CASSVVPGGNEQFF; cdr3_nt: TGTGCCAGCAGCGTGGTCCCAGGGGGCAATGAGCAGTTCTTC
v_call: TRBV7-2; j_call: TRBJ1-2; clone_size: -; d_call: TRBD1; cdr3_length: 15; cdr3_aa: CASSLGTGFDYGYTF; cdr3_nt: TGTGCCAGCAGCTTAGGGACAGGGTTTGACTATGGCTACACCTTC
v_call: TRBV7-8; j_call: TRBJ2-7; clone_size: -; d_call: -; cdr3_length: 14; cdr3_aa: CASSSPGHSYEQYF; cdr3_nt: TGTGCCAGCAGCTCGCCGGGACACTCCTACGAGCAGTACTTC
v_call: TRBV28; j_call: TRBJ1-3; clone_size: -; d_call: -; cdr3_length: 16; cdr3_aa: CASSLFGAGAENTIYF; cdr3_nt: TGTGCCAGCAGTTTGTTCGGGGCGGGGGCAGAAAACACCATATATTTT
v_call: TRBV3-1/TRBV3-2; j_call: TRBJ2-2; clone_size: -; d_call: -; cdr3_length: 11; cdr3_aa: CASSHAGELFF; cdr3_nt: TGTGCCAGCAGCCACGCCGGGGAGCTGTTTTTT
v_call: TRBV15; j_call: TRBJ1-4; clone_size: -; d_call: -; cdr3_length: 16; cdr3_aa: CATSRDREGTNEKLFF; cdr3_nt: TGTGCCACCAGCAGAGATCGTGAGGGGACAAATGAAAAACTGTTTTTT
v_call: TRBV6-5; j_call: TRBJ1-2; clone_size: -; d_call: TRBD1; cdr3_length: 15; cdr3_aa: CASTRSGTGNYGYTF; cdr3_nt: TGTGCCAGCACTAGATCCGGGACAGGGAATTATGGCTACACCTTC
v_call: TRBV3-1/TRBV3-2; j_call: TRBJ2-1; clone_size: -; d_call: TRBD2; cdr3_length: 15; cdr3_aa: CASSPSGRGVGEQFF; cdr3_nt: TGTGCCAGCAGCCCTTCGGGGCGGGGGGTAGGTGAGCAGTTCTTC